This TCR beta chain comes out of a study of blood T cell repertoires in COVID-19. Looking at the study overall: Donors in the United States, Italy and Spain gave samples during acute or convalescent COVID-19. PBMCs, B-cell-depleted T cells, or T cells were the source of the cDNA or gDNA that made up the material.

The CDR3 has 15 residues. Germline V gene data show CDR1 as MDHEN and CDR2 as SYDVKM. Trimming took 4 bases from V and 3 from J, leaving 13 bases between them. Methods used by the authors: How many nucleated cells were present was estimated from reference gene primer amplification. Assay: immunoSEQ multiplex PCR; the TCRdb copy retains only in-frame clones and omits some. For V, J and clone size, that table is used; D and trimming come from the DNA. The sample has approximately 90,000 clones; more than 80% are singletons. Input material: peripheral blood. The sequence was collected from an elderly woman with acute or convalescent COVID-19. The V call is TRBV28, the J call TRBJ1-5, with a possible D match to TRBD1 (6 bases). The CDR3 DNA follows: TGTGCCAGCAGTTCATACAGGGCGGCCAATCAGCCCCAGCATTTT. Its protein is CASSSYRAANQPQHF.